The 27 T cell receptor beta chains presented below share a single source sample, sequenced in a study of CD8 T cells in ankylosing spondylitis. The study's findings and limits: What appeared characteristic of ankylosing spondylitis blood was a TCR beta motif of several highly homologous variants.

Their antigens are not known. TCRdb re-derived calls from the 5' RACE reads in MiXCR, one entry per CDR3 protein. The repertoire consists of roughly 700,000 distinct CDR3 sequences, with around 17% occurring once and the leading ten covering roughly a fifth. The sample comprised blood, either unsorted or a sorted T cell fraction (not recorded which). The origin of the receptors is a male donor with ankylosing spondylitis.

The table lists this clonotype with a few counts. This chain connects TRBV5-1 to TRBJ2-1; 9 bases are shared with TRBD2. Germline assignment: CDR1 SGHRS and CDR2 YFSETQ. V lost 0 bases, J lost 10 bases, and 11 bases stayed unmatched. CDR3 size: 16 residues. The CDR3 loop reads CASSLGLAGPTGEQFF. The CDR3 DNA follows: TGCGCCAGCAGCTTGGGGCTAGCGGGACCCACAGGGGAGCAGTTCTTC.

This rearrangement joins TRBV4-1 to TRBJ1-4; tentatively, D is TRBD1 (6 bases). There are 15 residues in the CDR3. Germline CDR1 reads MGHRA; CDR2 reads YSYEKL. The V end lost 1 base, the J end lost 6 bases, and 12 bases lay between the germline ends. The CDR3, as DNA: TGCGCCAGCAGCCAAGGGACAGTGATCGATGAAAAACTGTTTTTT. As protein: CASSQGTVIDEKLFF.

In DNA form, the CDR3 reads TGCGCCAGCAGCCAAGGGCGCACAGATACGCAGTATTTT. Its translation: CASSQGRTDTQYF. The gene calls are TRBV4-3 and TRBJ2-3; D call uncertain. Trimming removed 1 base from V and 1 base from J, with 3 bases in between. The CDR3 is 13 amino acids. Germline CDR1 and CDR2: LGHNA and YSLEER.

This clonotype was seen a few times. The chain is built from TRBV27 and TRBJ2-7, with 8 bases lining up with TRBD2. Germline V gene lookup returns CDR1 MNHEY and CDR2 SMNVEV (reference sequence). The CDR3 has 15 residues. With 11 bases clipped from V and 1 base from J, the junction kept 13 bases outside the gene matches. The CDR3 DNA sequence: TGTGCCTCGAAGCGCCAGCGGGAGAGTTCCTACGAGCAGTACTTC. Amino acid sequence: CASKRQRESSYEQYF.

J is TRBJ2-1 and V is TRBV18; D may be TRBD1 (6 bases). V was shortened by 5 bases and J by 3 bases, with 8 bases between the two germline ends. The germline gives CDR1 KGHSH, CDR2 LQKENI. The CDR3 is made up of 13 amino acids. CDR3 protein: CASSWDIYNEQFF. CDR3 DNA: TGTGCCAGCTCATGGGACATCTACAATGAGCAGTTCTTC.

In its sample, this clonotype was seen a few times. The chain carries TRBV27 and TRBJ2-7; D is perhaps TRBD1 or TRBD2 (6 bases each). Trimming stripped 2 bases from V and 3 bases from J, with 14 bases between. Germline-derived CDR1 and CDR2 are MNHEY and SMNVEV (reference sequence). The CDR3 extends over 15 amino acids. The CDR3, as DNA: TGTGCCAGCAGTTTAATTGGCAGGGGACTCTACGAGCAGTACTTC. This sequence encodes CASSLIGRGLYEQYF.

This chain uses TRBV12-3 or TRBV12-4 with TRBJ2-1, with 12 bases that match TRBD1. The CDR3 loop spans 15 amino acids. V lost 4 bases and J lost 7; bases outside the gene matches: 5. The CDR3 DNA follows: TGTGCCAGCAGTTGGGACAGGGGGCGGGAGAATGAGCAGTTCTTC. Its translation is CASSWDRGRENEQFF.

The chain recombines TRBV29-1 with TRBJ2-7, with D tentatively TRBD2 (6 bases). The ends were cut back, 1 base at V and 0 bases at J, with 7 bases in the middle. CDR1 and CDR2 from the germline V gene are SQVTM and ANQGSEA. The CDR3 contains 13 residues. Here the CDR3 reads CSVEAGSSYEQYF. For the CDR3, the DNA is TGCAGCGTTGAAGCCGGGAGCTCCTACGAGCAGTACTTC.

The rearrangement uses TRBV7-8 and TRBJ2-5; D unclear. V shed 5 bases and J shed 0 bases, with 7 bases lying between them. The CDR3 is made up of 13 amino acids. Germline-derived CDR1 and CDR2 are SGHVS and FQNEAQ. The CDR3 sequence: CASSLSYQETQYF. As DNA, the CDR3 is TGTGCCAGCAGCCTTTCGTACCAAGAGACCCAGTACTTC.

This clonotype has more than one count but fewer than ten. The chain has TRBV5-1 and TRBJ1-1, with a tentative D call TRBD1 (5 bases). This CDR3 contains 14 residues. V gave up 6 bases and J gave up 6 bases, with 18 bases separating them. The germline V gene encodes CDR1 SGHRS and CDR2 YFSETQ. CDR3: CASTPGLNHPEAFF. CDR3 DNA: TGCGCCAGCACACCGGGACTGAACCATCCTGAAGCTTTCTTT.

This rearrangement joins TRBV29-1 to TRBJ1-1, with 7 bases fitting TRBD1. CDR1 and CDR2 from the germline V gene are SQVTM and ANQGSEA. V lost 7 bases and J lost 5; bases outside the gene matches: 10. The CDR3 totals 13 residues. The CDR3, as DNA: TGCAGCGGGCAGACCCCAGGGGGGACTGAAGCTTTCTTT. It specifies CSGQTPGGTEAFF.

This clonotype was observed a handful of times. The chain joins TRBV4-1 to TRBJ2-5; possibly TRBD1 for D (7 bases). Trimming pared 1 base from V and 5 bases from J, leaving 17 bases between. The CDR3 loop spans 16 amino acids. Germline assignment: CDR1 MGHRA and CDR2 YSYEKL. CDR3 nucleotide sequence: TGCGCCAGCAGCCAAGCCCTCTCAGGGGGGTACGAGACCCAGTACTTC. This translates into CASSQALSGGYETQYF.

The chain recombines TRBV28 with TRBJ1-4, with D perhaps matching TRBD1 (6 bases). The CDR3 sequence is 14 residues long. With 4 bases removed from V and 6 bases from J, the gap between germline ends came to 12 bases. CDR1 is MDHEN, CDR2 SYDVKM, per germline. The CDR3 bases are TGTGCCAGCAGTTGGTACAGGGTGGATGAAAAACTGTTTTTT. Translating gives CASSWYRVDEKLFF.

In its sample, this clonotype was seen a few times. This chain links TRBV20-1 with TRBJ2-3; 11 bases fit TRBD2. The trim removed 6 bases at V and 6 bases at J, leaving 8 bases unmatched. The CDR3 is made up of 14 amino acids. CDR1 and CDR2 (germline): DFQATT, SNEGSKA (reference sequence). The CDR3 nucleotides read TGCAGTGCCCGTCTAGCGGGAGGAGGGGATACGCAGTATTTT. Encoded protein: CSARLAGGGDTQYF.

This clonotype has only a few counts. The chain joins TRBV5-4 to TRBJ2-2; 10 nucleotides align to TRBD2. V trimming: 3 bases; J trimming: 4 bases; junction bases outside the gene matches: 9. Germline V lookup: CDR1 SGHNT, CDR2 YYREEE (reference sequence). This CDR3 region has 17 residues. CDR3 DNA sequence: TGTGCCAGCAGCTACTTCGGACTAGCGGCGACCACCGGGGAGCTGTTTTTT. Protein sequence: CASSYFGLAATTGELFF.

V usage is TRBV20-1 and J usage is TRBJ2-7, with 8 positions matching TRBD2. The CDR3 spans 13 residues. The V gene's germline CDR1 is DFQATT and CDR2 SNEGSKA (reference sequence). The CDR3 loop reads CSHSKSGRNEQYF. Written as DNA, the CDR3 is TGCAGCCACAGCAAGAGCGGGAGAAACGAGCAGTACTTC.

The V and J genes are TRBV5-1 and TRBJ2-1; unclear D gene. The germline gives CDR1 SGHRS, CDR2 YFSETQ. The V gene lost 3 bases and the J gene lost 5 bases, with 9 bases spanning the gap. The CDR3 loop spans 13 amino acids. The CDR3 here is CASSWSQNNEQFF. The DNA of the CDR3 is TGCGCCAGCAGCTGGAGCCAGAACAATGAGCAGTTCTTC.

The chain has TRBV10-3 and TRBJ2-1, with D uncertain. V shed 4 bases and J shed 8 bases, with 12 bases lying between them. Looked up from germline, CDR1 is ENHRY and CDR2 is SYGVKD. CDR3 length: 13 residues. The CDR3: CAISGQVWDEQFF. The CDR3 coding sequence is TGTGCCATCAGTGGCCAGGTCTGGGATGAGCAGTTCTTC.

The CDR3 DNA is TGTGCCAGCAGCCCCCGGTATCAGTTTTCCTACGAGCAGTACTTC. Its translation is CASSPRYQFSYEQYF. This chain uses TRBV6-1 with TRBJ2-7; D uncertain. Trimming left V 6 bases short and J 1 base short, with 16 bases between. Per germline, CDR1 MNHNS and CDR2 SASEGT. There are 15 residues in the CDR3.

The V and J genes are TRBV11-3 and TRBJ2-7; D unresolved. V lost 5 bases to trimming and J lost 5 bases, with 10 bases between them. Per germline, CDR1 SGHNT and CDR2 YENEEA. CDR3 length equals 12 residues. CDR3 residues: CASSPRSNEQYF. CDR3 nucleotide sequence: TGTGCCAGCAGCCCCCGGAGTAACGAGCAGTACTTC.

This clonotype was counted between two and nine times. The CDR3 loop is CASSSSGGDQETQYF. CDR3 sequence (DNA): TGCGCCAGCAGCTCGTCAGGGGGCGACCAAGAGACCCAGTACTTC. The V and J genes are TRBV5-1 and TRBJ2-5; TRBD1 matches at 8 bases. J lost 0 bases, V lost 3 bases, and 4 bases had no gene match. Germline V gene sequence: CDR1 SGHRS, CDR2 YFSETQ. The CDR3 length is 15 residues.

This clonotype occurred a few times. The chain is built from TRBV20-1 and TRBJ1-1; D is unclear. This CDR3 is 13 amino acids long. CDR1 DFQATT and CDR2 SNEGSKA come from the germline V gene (reference sequence). V lost 4 bases and J lost 1, with 10 bases in between. Here the CDR3 reads CSAKSRRNTEAFF. CDR3 bases: TGCAGTGCTAAGTCCAGGAGGAACACTGAAGCTTTCTTT.

The chain couples TRBV4-2 to TRBJ2-3; TRBD2 agrees at 8 bases. Germline CDR1 is LGHNA and CDR2 is YNFKEQ. The ends lost 0 bases at V and 1 base at J; junction bases unmatched: 3. The CDR3 has 16 residues. CDR3: CASSQEASGRTDTQYF. The CDR3 nucleotides read TGTGCCAGCAGCCAAGAGGCTAGCGGGCGCACAGATACGCAGTATTTT.

This clonotype was counted ten times or more. The chain is built from TRBV20-1 and TRBJ2-3; D tentatively reads TRBD1 or TRBD2 (6 bases each). This CDR3 has 14 amino acids. Germline V lookup: CDR1 DFQATT, CDR2 SNEGSKA (reference sequence). Trimming pared 0 bases from V and 4 bases from J, leaving 11 bases between. CDR3 sequence reads: CSAREGGRSDTQYF. The CDR3 DNA sequence: TGCAGTGCTAGAGAAGGGGGGAGATCAGATACGCAGTATTTT.

The rearrangement joins TRBV15 to TRBJ2-3; the D is unclear. The CDR3 length is 12 residues. Trimming took off 6 bases at V and 6 bases at J, with 10 bases between the two ends. The germline V gene has CDR1 LNHNV and CDR2 YYDKDF (reference sequence). CDR3 sequence reads: CATRAPLDTQYF. The CDR3 DNA reads TGTGCCACCAGAGCCCCCCTTGATACGCAGTATTTT.

This clonotype was found a few times. The rearrangement links TRBV18 to TRBJ1-6; a possible D gene is TRBD1 (5 bases). Germline CDR1 reads KGHSH; CDR2 reads LQKENI. Trimming cost V 1 base and J 6 bases, with 16 bases left between them. There are 17 residues in the CDR3. CDR3 region: CASSPQPPGRSNSPLHF. In nucleotides, the CDR3 is TGTGCCAGCTCACCACAGCCTCCGGGACGGAGTAATTCACCCCTCCACTTT.

This clonotype was seen a handful of times. This chain connects TRBV28 to TRBJ2-3, with D tentatively TRBD1 (5 bases). Germline lookup yields CDR1 MDHEN and CDR2 SYDVKM. The V gene lost 3 bases and the J gene lost 1 base, with 11 bases spanning the gap. This CDR3 spans 15 amino acids. CDR3 nucleotides: TGTGCCAGCAGTTTCGGATCAGGGCGCACAGATACGCAGTATTTT. It translates to CASSFGSGRTDTQYF.